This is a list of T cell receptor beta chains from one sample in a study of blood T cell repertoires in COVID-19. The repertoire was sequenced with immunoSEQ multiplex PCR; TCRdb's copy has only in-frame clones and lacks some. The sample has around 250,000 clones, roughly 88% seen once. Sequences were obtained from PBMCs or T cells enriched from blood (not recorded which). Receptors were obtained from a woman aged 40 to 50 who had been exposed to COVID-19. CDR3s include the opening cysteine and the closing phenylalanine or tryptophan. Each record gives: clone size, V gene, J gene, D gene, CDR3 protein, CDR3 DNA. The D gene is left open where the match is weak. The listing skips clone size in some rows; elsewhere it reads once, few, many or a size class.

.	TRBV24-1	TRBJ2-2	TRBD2	CATSDLSGSNTGELFF	TGTGCCACCAGTGACCTTAGCGGGAGTAACACCGGGGAGCTGTTTTTT
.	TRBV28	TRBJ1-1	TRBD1	CASSTIRTGPDTEAFF	TGTGCCAGCAGCACCATCCGGACAGGGCCGGACACTGAAGCTTTCTTT
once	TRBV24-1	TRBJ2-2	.	CATSDFFGQNTGELFF	TGTGCCACCAGTGATTTTTTTGGACAGAACACCGGGGAGCTGTTTTTT
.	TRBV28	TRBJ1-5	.	CASSFGTKRAVKGINQPQHF	TGTGCCAGCAGTTTCGGTACCAAGCGGGCGGTAAAGGGAATCAATCAGCCCCAGCATTTT
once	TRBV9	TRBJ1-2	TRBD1	CASSNDRAPYGYTF	TGTGCCAGCAGCAACGACAGGGCCCCGTATGGCTACACCTTC
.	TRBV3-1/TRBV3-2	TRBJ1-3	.	CASSQDSTSSGNTIYF	TGTGCCAGCAGCCAAGATAGCACCAGCTCTGGAAACACCATATATTTT
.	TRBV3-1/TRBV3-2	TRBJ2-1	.	CASSLNRDEQFF	TGTGCCAGCAGCCTTAACAGGGATGAGCAGTTCTTC
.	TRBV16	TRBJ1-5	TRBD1	CASSQTRTGFSNQPQHF	TGTGCCAGCAGCCAAACTCGGACAGGGTTTTCTAATCAGCCCCAGCATTTT
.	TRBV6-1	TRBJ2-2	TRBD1	CASSARTGANTGELFF	TGTGCCAGCAGTGCCCGGACAGGGGCGAACACCGGGGAGCTGTTTTTT
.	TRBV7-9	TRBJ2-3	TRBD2	CASSPGLESRTDTQYF	TGTGCCAGCAGCCCAGGACTAGAGTCCCGCACAGATACGCAGTATTTT
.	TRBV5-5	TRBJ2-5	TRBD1	CASSLWAGGLRETQYF	TGTGCCAGCAGCTTGTGGGCAGGGGGCCTTCGAGAGACCCAGTACTTC
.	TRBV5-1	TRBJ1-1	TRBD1	CASSLDFRRGELNTEAFF	TGTGCCAGCAGCTTGGATTTCCGCAGGGGGGAATTGAACACTGAAGCTTTCTTT
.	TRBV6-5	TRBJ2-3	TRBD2	CASSYTLASSTDTQYF	TGTGCCAGCAGTTACACACTAGCGTCTAGCACAGATACGCAGTATTTT
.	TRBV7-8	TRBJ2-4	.	CASSPRQGQNIQYF	TGTGCCAGCAGCCCAAGGCAGGGGCAAAACATTCAGTACTTC
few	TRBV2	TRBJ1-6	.	CASSGRVSNSPLHF	TGTGCCAGCAGTGGGAGGGTTTCTAATTCACCCCTCCACTTT
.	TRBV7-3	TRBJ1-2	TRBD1	CASSLSQGANYGYTF	TGTGCCAGCAGCTTATCCCAGGGGGCAAACTATGGCTACACCTTC
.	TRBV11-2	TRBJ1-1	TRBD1	CASSPGTGKEAFF	TGTGCCAGCAGCCCTGGGACAGGGAAGGAAGCTTTCTTT
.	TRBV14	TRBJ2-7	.	CASSQGRSTYEQYF	TGTGCCAGCAGCCAAGGGCGGAGCACCTACGAGCAGTACTTC
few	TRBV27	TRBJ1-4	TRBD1	CASSMNRGPNEKLFF	TGTGCCAGCAGTATGAACAGGGGCCCTAATGAAAAACTGTTTTTT
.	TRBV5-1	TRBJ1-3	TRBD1	CASSLTGVAGNTIYF	TGCGCCAGCAGCCTGACAGGGGTCGCCGGAAACACCATATATTTT
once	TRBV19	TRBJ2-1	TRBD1	CASSIGTGMAYNEQFF	TGTGCCAGTAGTATAGGGACAGGGATGGCCTACAATGAGCAGTTCTTC
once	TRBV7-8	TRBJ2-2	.	CASSLDTGTNGELFF	TGTGCCAGCAGCTTAGATACAGGGACGAACGGGGAGCTGTTTTTT
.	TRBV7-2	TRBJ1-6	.	CASSLGVAANSPLHF	TGTGCCAGCAGCTTAGGCGTGGCGGCGAATTCACCCCTCCACTTT